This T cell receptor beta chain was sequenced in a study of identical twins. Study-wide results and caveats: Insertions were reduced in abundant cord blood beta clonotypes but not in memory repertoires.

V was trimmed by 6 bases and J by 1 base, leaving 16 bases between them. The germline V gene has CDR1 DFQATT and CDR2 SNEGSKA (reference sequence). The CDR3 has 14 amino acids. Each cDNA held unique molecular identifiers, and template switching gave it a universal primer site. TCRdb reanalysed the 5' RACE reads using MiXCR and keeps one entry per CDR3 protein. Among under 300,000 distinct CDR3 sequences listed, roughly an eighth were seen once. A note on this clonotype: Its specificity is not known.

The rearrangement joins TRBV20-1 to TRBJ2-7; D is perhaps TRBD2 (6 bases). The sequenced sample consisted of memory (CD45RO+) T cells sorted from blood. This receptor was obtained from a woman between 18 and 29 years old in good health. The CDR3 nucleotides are TGCAGTGCCCGGGACTTTATCACGTCCTACGAGCAGTACTTC. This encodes CSARDFITSYEQYF.